A selection of T cell receptor beta chains follows, all from one sample in a study of blood T cell repertoires in COVID-19. The method was immunoSEQ multiplex PCR; TCRdb's version includes in-frame clones alone and lacks a portion of them. This sample yields around 150,000 clones, of which approximately 83% are seen a single time; 9.1% belongs to the top ten. Sequenced material: peripheral blood. The receptors originated from a woman of 80 years or more with active or convalescent COVID-19. Each CDR3 is given with its conserved first and last residue. The D gene is left open where the match is weak. Expanded clones are given a class, and other clones once, few, many or no size at all.

cdr3_aa,cdr3_nt,j_call,clone_size,d_call,v_call
CASSPVGNPTYEQYF,TGTGCCAGCTCACCGGTGGGCAACCCAACGTACGAGCAGTACTTC,TRBJ2-7,-,-,TRBV18
CASSYGKEGQPQHF,TGTGCCAGCAGTTATGGGAAGGAGGGTCAGCCCCAGCATTTT,TRBJ1-5,-,-,TRBV6-2/TRBV6-3
CASSFQTGGLKGNEQFF,TGTGCCAGCAGCTTTCAAACGGGGGGGCTTAAGGGCAATGAGCAGTTCTTC,TRBJ2-1,-,TRBD2,TRBV7-9
CASSQGDRRTQYF,TGTGCCAGCAGCCAAGGGGACAGGAGGACCCAGTACTTC,TRBJ2-5,-,TRBD1,TRBV3-1/TRBV3-2
CASSFGGLNEKLFF,TGTGCCAGCAGCTTCGGGGGTCTTAATGAAAAACTGTTTTTT,TRBJ1-4,-,-,TRBV7-9
CASSITGGVSSYNSPLHF,TGTGCCAGTAGTATCACGGGGGGAGTCAGCTCCTATAATTCACCCCTCCACTTT,TRBJ1-6,-,-,TRBV19
CASSPQGGNTEAFF,TGTGCCAGCTCGCCCCAGGGGGGGAACACTGAAGCTTTCTTT,TRBJ1-1,-,TRBD1,TRBV18
CASSQRRLMGYTF,TGCGCCAGCAGCCAAAGGAGGCTTATGGGCTACACCTTC,TRBJ1-2,-,-,TRBV4-3
CASSSPGDTEAFF,TGTGCCAGCAGTTCTCCCGGGGATACTGAAGCTTTCTTT,TRBJ1-1,-,-,TRBV6-5
CASSARGQVRQPQHF,TGTGCCAGCAGCGCCCGAGGACAGGTTCGGCAGCCCCAGCATTTT,TRBJ1-5,-,TRBD1,TRBV5-6
CASSLGAGGSYGYTF,TGTGCCAGCAGCTTAGGTGCCGGGGGGAGCTATGGCTACACCTTC,TRBJ1-2,-,-,TRBV7-2
CASSQGPPREGYTF,TGTGCCAGCAGCCAAGGGCCCCCCAGGGAAGGCTACACCTTC,TRBJ1-2,-,-,TRBV4-2
CAISESGQPSSYNEQFF,TGTGCCATCAGTGAGTCCGGACAGCCGAGCTCCTACAATGAGCAGTTCTTC,TRBJ2-1,-,-,TRBV10-3
CASSPLQGFGNTIYF,TGTGCCAGCTCACCACTGCAGGGATTTGGAAACACCATATATTTT,TRBJ1-3,-,-,TRBV18
CASSEGAGENSPLHF,TGTGCCAGCAGTGAAGGGGCAGGGGAGAATTCACCCCTCCACTTT,TRBJ1-6,-,-,TRBV25-1
CASSPGVRYNSPLHF,TGTGCCAGCAGCCCCGGAGTCCGGTATAATTCACCCCTCCACTTT,TRBJ1-6,-,-,TRBV7-9
CASSRDNSPLHF,TGTGCCAGCAGCCGCGATAATTCACCCCTCCACTTT,TRBJ1-6,-,-,TRBV7-9
CASRPAGGSLLGANVLTF,TGTGCCAGCAGACCCGCAGGGGGCAGTTTGTTGGGGGCCAACGTCCTGACTTTC,TRBJ2-6,-,TRBD1,TRBV5-6
CASRRDRGVHQPQHF,TGTGCCAGCAGAAGGGACAGGGGAGTTCATCAGCCCCAGCATTTT,TRBJ1-5,-,TRBD1,TRBV6-5
CASSLTGSPLHF,TGTGCCAGCAGCTTAACCGGTTCACCCCTCCACTTT,TRBJ1-6,-,-,TRBV7-9
CASSQGASTDTQYF,TGCGCCAGCAGCCAGGGGGCGAGCACAGATACGCAGTATTTT,TRBJ2-3,-,-,TRBV4-3
CASTPGLPRSAKNIQYF,TGTGCCAGCACCCCTGGACTTCCGAGAAGCGCCAAAAACATTCAGTACTTC,TRBJ2-4,-,-,TRBV7-2
CASSPEGAYEQYF,TGTGCCAGCAGCCCGGAAGGAGCCTACGAGCAGTACTTC,TRBJ2-7,few,-,TRBV5-4
CASSIPGLATEAFF,TGTGCCAGTAGTATCCCGGGTTTGGCTACTGAAGCTTTCTTT,TRBJ1-1,-,-,TRBV19
CASSLSSNQPQHF,TGTGCCAGCAGCCTCAGTAGCAATCAGCCCCAGCATTTT,TRBJ1-5,few,-,TRBV5-6
CASSEAGPRGSPLHF,TGTGCCAGCAGTGAAGCGGGCCCACGGGGGTCACCCCTCCACTTT,TRBJ1-6,-,-,TRBV6-1